The 27 T cell receptor beta chains in this list originate from one sample, sequenced in a study of T cells in localized non-small cell lung cancer. TCRdb's table, derived via immunoSEQ multiplex PCR, lists solely in-frame clones and lacks some. The sample consists of about 25,000 clones, roughly 86% of them appearing once. The material sequenced was peripheral blood, taken before any cancer treatment. Source of these receptors: an older male donor with stage II squamous cell lung carcinoma.

The rearrangement uses TRBV11-2 and TRBJ2-5; 10 nucleotides line up with TRBD2. Per germline, CDR1 SGHAT and CDR2 FQNNGV. The J segment lost 9 bases and the V segment lost 5 bases, leaving 18 bases of the junction unmatched. The CDR3 is made up of 17 amino acids. The CDR3 nucleotides are TGTGCCAGCAGCCCCTGGGGACTAGCGAAACAAGAAGGGGCCCAGTACTTC. Its protein is CASSPWGLAKQEGAQYF.

This chain uses TRBV2 with TRBJ1-5, with D maybe TRBD1 (6 bases). Per the germline V gene, CDR1 is SNHLY and CDR2 is FYNNEI. This CDR3 region has 15 residues. With 8 bases removed from V and 6 bases from J, the gap between germline ends came to 20 bases. CDR3 region: CASAVRAGEFQPQHF. CDR3 coding DNA: TGTGCCAGCGCGGTGAGGGCAGGGGAATTTCAGCCCCAGCATTTT. The full variable domain, rest sourced from reference TRBV2 and TRBJ1-5, is EPEVTQTPSHQVTQMGQEVILRCVPISNHLYFYWYRQILGQKVEFLVSFYNNEISEKSEIFDDQFSVERPDGSNFTLKIRSTKLEDSAMYFCASAVRAGEFQPQHFGDGTRLSIL.

This rearrangement joins TRBV7-2 to TRBJ1-3; D is ambiguous. With 5 bases removed from V and 2 bases from J, the gap between germline ends came to 4 bases. CDR3 length equals 12 residues. In germline, CDR1 is SGHTA, CDR2 FQGNSA. The CDR3 DNA is TGTGCCAGCAGCCTTCCTGGAAACACCATATATTTT. As protein: CASSLPGNTIYF. The full variable domain, rest sourced from reference TRBV7-2 and TRBJ1-3, is GAGVSQSPSNKVTEKGKDVELRCDPISGHTALYWYRQSLGQGLEFLIYFQGNSAPDKSGLPSDRFSAERTGGSVSTLTIQRTQQEDSAVYLCASSLPGNTIYFGEGSWLTVV.

This clone was counted once. V usage is TRBV28 and J usage is TRBJ1-5; D perhaps matches TRBD1 (6 bases). The length of the CDR3 is 17 residues. Trimming stripped 6 bases from V and 1 base from J, with 19 bases between. In germline, CDR1 is MDHEN, CDR2 SYDVKM. In DNA form, the CDR3 reads TGTGCCAGCAGGCGGGGGCAGGGCCCTTTGAGCAATCAGCCCCAGCATTTT. Translating gives CASRRGQGPLSNQPQHF.

The chain carries TRBV29-1 and TRBJ2-1; 10 bases are shared with TRBD2. The germline V gene has CDR1 SQVTM and CDR2 ANQGSEA. With 5 bases clipped from V and 10 bases from J, the junction kept 5 bases outside the gene matches. This CDR3 has 12 amino acids. The CDR3 nucleotides read TGCAGCGTTACGGTAGCGGGAGGCGAGCAGTTCTTC. It translates to CSVTVAGGEQFF.

This clone was recorded once. The V gene is TRBV19, the J gene TRBJ1-1; 9 nucleotides line up with TRBD1. Germline CDR1 is LNHDA and CDR2 is SQIVND (reference sequence). The CDR3 totals 14 residues. The V and J ends lost 6 bases and 5 bases, in that order; junction bases with no gene match: 7. The CDR3 here is CASSRRDRETEAFF. The CDR3 region has the DNA TGTGCCAGTAGCCGTCGGGACAGGGAGACTGAAGCTTTCTTT.

The rearrangement joins TRBV28 to TRBJ1-1; D uncertain. Trimming left V 8 bases short and J 4 bases short, with 11 bases between. CDR1 MDHEN and CDR2 SYDVKM come from the germline V gene. The CDR3 totals 12 residues. CDR3 residues: CASSPLGTEAFF. The DNA of the CDR3 is TGTGCCAGCTCCCCCCTGGGCACTGAAGCTTTCTTT.

The rearrangement links TRBV10-3 to TRBJ1-3, with a weak D call TRBD1 (5 bases). CDR1 and CDR2 (germline): ENHRY, SYGVKD. The CDR3 runs 17 residues. The germline V and J ends were trimmed by 5 bases and 0 bases, with 17 bases remaining between them. CDR3 sequence: CAISPSGQIDSGNTIYF. The DNA for the CDR3 is TGTGCCATCAGTCCTTCAGGGCAGATAGACTCTGGAAACACCATATATTTT.

The chain couples TRBV5-1 to TRBJ2-5; 7 positions match TRBD2. With 3 bases clipped from V and 2 bases from J, the junction kept 10 bases outside the gene matches. The CDR3 contains 16 residues. Germline V gene sequence: CDR1 SGHRS, CDR2 YFSETQ. CDR3 amino acids: CASSSGRSGKQETQYF. The CDR3 nucleotides read TGCGCCAGCAGCTCGGGTCGGAGCGGGAAACAAGAGACCCAGTACTTC.

The V gene is TRBV5-3, the J gene TRBJ1-5; D is possibly TRBD1 (6 bases). TRBV5-3 carries the ORF label, with uncertain function. There are 13 residues in the CDR3. The V and J ends lost 6 bases and 7 bases respectively, with 14 bases between them. The CDR3 spells CARKGGRRQPQHF. As DNA, the CDR3 is TGTGCCAGAAAGGGGGGGCGGAGGCAGCCCCAGCATTTT.

The chain recombines TRBV4-2 with TRBJ2-5; no reliable D call. The CDR3 is 14 amino acids. V was cut by 4 bases and J by 1 base, with 10 bases left in between. The germline V gene encodes CDR1 LGHNA and CDR2 YNFKEQ. The CDR3 bases are TGTGCCAGCAGCCTAAGACCCGGCCAAGAGACCCAGTACTTC. It yields the protein CASSLRPGQETQYF.

V and J are TRBV28 and TRBJ2-3; 12 nucleotides line up with TRBD1. Germline values: CDR1 MDHEN, CDR2 SYDVKM. V shed 2 bases and J 3 bases; nucleotides not matched to a gene: 3. The CDR3 has 16 amino acids. The CDR3 loop is CASSLGTGGGTDTQYF. The CDR3 coding sequence is TGTGCCAGCAGTTTAGGGACAGGGGGCGGGACAGATACGCAGTATTTT.

This chain uses TRBV6-5 with TRBJ1-1; 7 bases fit TRBD1. From germline, CDR1 is MNHEY and CDR2 SVGAGI. There are 11 residues in the CDR3. V shed 6 bases and J 6 bases; nucleotides not matched to a gene: 1. DNA of the CDR3: TGTGCCAGCAGCGACAGGGCTGAAGCTTTCTTT. Encoded protein: CASSDRAEAFF.

This clone was picked up one time. The chain uses TRBV6-1 and TRBJ2-1; TRBD2 might be the D (5 bases). Germline CDR1 is MNHNS and CDR2 is SASEGT. Trimming shortened V by 10 bases and J by 9 bases, and 22 bases separated the two germline ends. This CDR3 comprises 14 residues. Here the CDR3 reads CATLNLGVIGEQFF. The CDR3 bases are TGTGCCACCCTCAACCTGGGAGTGATCGGTGAGCAGTTCTTC.

This sequence joins TRBV27 and TRBJ2-1; 9 nucleotides line up with TRBD2. This CDR3 region has 18 residues. Germline CDR1 and CDR2: MNHEY and SMNVEV (reference sequence). V shed 2 bases and J 1 base; nucleotides not matched to a gene: 9. The CDR3 region is CASSLRFLAGASYNEQFF. CDR3 nucleotides: TGTGCCAGCAGTTTACGGTTTTTAGCGGGAGCATCCTACAATGAGCAGTTCTTC.

The chain carries TRBV4-2 and TRBJ1-4; TRBD1 matches 9 bases. The CDR3 runs 14 residues. The V gene's germline CDR1 is LGHNA and CDR2 YNFKEQ. With 3 bases clipped from V and 8 bases from J, the junction kept 4 bases outside the gene matches. The CDR3 loop is CASSHRQGDEKLFF. As DNA, the CDR3 is TGTGCCAGCAGCCACCGACAGGGGGACGAAAAACTGTTTTTT.

There are a few counts of this clone. The CDR3 sequence: CASSQRANYGYTF. CDR3 DNA sequence: TGTGCCAGCAGCCAAAGAGCTAACTATGGCTACACCTTC. The J gene is TRBJ1-2, the V gene TRBV27; D gene uncertain. The length of the CDR3 is 13 residues. CDR1 is MNHEY, CDR2 SMNVEV, per germline (reference sequence). Trimming removed 6 bases from V and 0 bases from J, with 8 bases in between.

This sequence joins TRBV4-2 and TRBJ1-1; a weak D match, TRBD1 (5 bases). The CDR3 has 17 amino acids. V was pared by 1 base and J by 1 base, with 16 bases between. The germline CDR1 and CDR2 sequences are LGHNA and YNFKEQ. The CDR3 region is CASSQGGGPSANTEAFF. CDR3 nucleotides: TGTGCCAGCAGCCAAGGGGGGGGTCCTTCTGCGAACACTGAAGCTTTCTTT.

The J gene is TRBJ2-4, the V gene TRBV2; D not resolved. In germline, CDR1 is SNHLY, CDR2 FYNNEI. The CDR3 runs 12 residues. Trimming shortened V by 1 base and J by 9 bases, and 7 bases separated the two germline ends. The CDR3 coding sequence is TGTGCCAGCAGTGAAGGTCCGAGCATTCAGTACTTC. It yields the protein CASSEGPSIQYF.

V and J are TRBV27 and TRBJ1-5, with D unclear. The V and J ends lost 5 bases and 4 bases respectively, with 9 bases between them. The CDR3 is 13 amino acids. Per germline, CDR1 MNHEY and CDR2 SMNVEV (reference sequence). CDR3 sequence (DNA): TGTGCCAGCAGTAGGACCCAAAATCAGCCCCAGCATTTT. Its translation is CASSRTQNQPQHF.

V gene TRBV11-1 combines with J gene TRBJ1-1; 8 positions match TRBD1. Germline V gives CDR1 SGHAT, CDR2 FQDESV (reference sequence). The V segment lost 5 bases and the J segment 5 bases; nucleotides outside the gene matches: 10. This CDR3 has 15 amino acids. Here the CDR3 DNA reads TGTGCCAGCAGCAGAGGCGTACAGGGGGGAACTGAAGCTTTCTTT. Translation: CASSRGVQGGTEAFF.

This chain's CDR3 is CASSSRETSTDTQYF. The CDR3 DNA reads as TGTGCCAGCAGCTCGCGGGAGACTAGCACAGATACGCAGTATTTT. The chain recombines TRBV5-4 with TRBJ2-3, with 7 bases identical to TRBD2. The CDR3 loop spans 15 amino acids. Per germline, CDR1 SGHNT and CDR2 YYREEE (reference sequence). The trim removed 3 bases at V and 0 bases at J, leaving 4 bases unmatched. Full variable domain (missing parts from reference TRBV5-4 and TRBJ2-3): ETGVTQSPTHLIKTRGQQVTLRCSSQSGHNTVSWYQQALGQGPQFIFQYYREEENGRGNFPPRFSGLQFPNYSSELNVNALELDDSALYLCASSSRETSTDTQYFGPGTRLTVL.

The chain recombines TRBV5-6 with TRBJ2-1; 7 bases match TRBD2. Germline trimming cut 5 bases from V and 1 base from J; bases unmatched to any gene: 9. Germline CDR1 is SGHDT and CDR2 is YYEEEE. The CDR3 sequence is 16 residues long. Here the CDR3 DNA reads TGTGCCAGCAGACAGATAGCGGGTCCTTCCTACAATGAGCAGTTCTTC. Translating it yields CASRQIAGPSYNEQFF.

V and J are TRBV10-3 and TRBJ2-3; 8 bases are shared with TRBD2. Unmatched junction bases numbered 3, after V lost 10 bases and J lost 3 bases. This CDR3 comprises 12 residues. CDR1 and CDR2 (germline): ENHRY, SYGVKD. Here the CDR3 DNA reads TGTGCCACCAGCGGGGGTACAGATACGCAGTATTTT. It translates to CATSGGTDTQYF.

V and J are TRBV6-1 and TRBJ2-7; 8 bases map to TRBD2. The CDR3 loop spans 14 amino acids. Germline CDR1 is MNHNS and CDR2 is SASEGT. Unmatched junction bases numbered 8, after V lost 4 bases and J lost 6 bases. CDR3 in DNA: TGTGCCAGCAGTGGACGGGAGGGCCGATCCGAGCAGTACTTC. Its protein is CASSGREGRSEQYF.

The genes are TRBV9 and TRBJ1-3; D may be TRBD1 (5 bases). In germline, CDR1 is SGDLS, CDR2 YYNGEE. This CDR3 is built from 16 residues. The V gene lost 4 bases and the J gene lost 3 bases, with 17 bases spanning the gap. The CDR3 sequence is CASSSQGWGGGNTIYF. CDR3 coding DNA: TGTGCCAGCAGCTCCCAAGGATGGGGGGGTGGAAACACCATATATTTT.

This clone was observed once. The CDR3 here is CASSISGGSGGEQFF. CDR3 sequence (DNA): TGTGCCAGCAGCATTAGCGGGGGGTCGGGCGGTGAGCAGTTCTTC. V gene TRBV7-9 combines with J gene TRBJ2-1; 10 nucleotides align to TRBD2. The CDR3 loop spans 15 amino acids. Germline CDR1 reads SEHNR; CDR2 reads FQNEAQ (reference sequence). V lost 5 bases, J lost 9 bases, and 10 bases stayed unmatched.